One sample yielded the 27 T cell receptor beta chains listed below, sequenced in a study of beta chain features in type 1 diabetes. Study-wide points: Within each of all four CD4+ subsets, Type 1 diabetes patients had TCRB CDR3s that were moderately but significantly shorter.

Every isolated RNA sample was fully reverse transcribed, so sequencing captured expressed TCRB transcripts. Sequenced by immunoSEQ multiplex PCR; TCRdb stores in-frame clones only, minus some. There are over 650,000 clones in the sample; more than 13% occur only once, and just under 0.04% lies in the top ten. These receptors' targets are unknown. Input material: naive CD4+ T cells from blood. These receptors were obtained from a man aged 18 to 29 with type 1 diabetes.

J is TRBJ2-5 and V is TRBV4-3; maybe TRBD2 (6 bases). This CDR3 spans 15 amino acids. Germline V lookup: CDR1 LGHNA, CDR2 YSLEER. Trimming took 0 bases from V and 5 from J, leaving 13 bases between them. CDR3 sequence (DNA): TGCGCCAGCAGCCAAGAATCGGGACTGGGGGAGACCCAGTACTTC. Its translation: CASSQESGLGETQYF.

In its sample, this clone was seen a few times. V usage is TRBV4-3 and J usage is TRBJ1-6; D call uncertain. Deletions cut 0 bases from V and 10 bases from J, with 7 bases between. Germline lookup yields CDR1 LGHNA and CDR2 YSLEER. CDR3 length: 13 residues. The CDR3 coding sequence is TGCGCCAGCAGCCAAGAAAGACCGTCACCCCTCCACTTT. It encodes CASSQERPSPLHF.

In this sample, this clone turned up a few times. This chain links TRBV5-1 with TRBJ2-4; possibly TRBD1 for D (5 bases). The CDR3 sequence is 15 residues long. Germline V gene sequence: CDR1 SGHRS, CDR2 YFSETQ. Deletions cut 0 bases from V and 5 bases from J, with 12 bases between. The CDR3, as DNA: TGCGCCAGCAGCTTGGTGGCACAGGCCCAAAACATTCAGTACTTC. Protein: CASSLVAQAQNIQYF.

This chain joins TRBV2 and TRBJ2-5, with 7 bases matching TRBD2. The CDR3 runs 14 residues. Trimming at V came to 4 bases and at J to 1 base, leaving 3 bases not matched to a gene. The germline V gene encodes CDR1 SNHLY and CDR2 FYNNEI. The CDR3 protein is CASSGGRVQETQYF. CDR3 in DNA: TGTGCCAGCAGTGGAGGGAGGGTCCAAGAGACCCAGTACTTC.

In its sample, this clone was seen a few times. This rearrangement joins TRBV27 to TRBJ2-3; possible D gene TRBD1, 6 bases. Trimming left V 7 bases short and J 3 bases short, with 17 bases between. Germline V gene data show CDR1 as MNHEY and CDR2 as SMNVEV (reference sequence). This CDR3 is built from 15 residues. CDR3 bases: TGTGCCAGCACCACTGACAGGATCGGAACAGATACGCAGTATTTT. Protein: CASTTDRIGTDTQYF.

This clone came up a few times. The chain uses TRBV5-4 and TRBJ1-2; D unresolved. Looked up from germline, CDR1 is SGHNT and CDR2 is YYREEE (reference sequence). Trimming took 3 bases from V and 8 from J, leaving 11 bases between them. CDR3 length: 12 residues. The CDR3 sequence is CASSSPGGGYTF. CDR3 nucleotide sequence: TGTGCCAGCAGCTCCCCCGGAGGCGGCTACACCTTC.

This clone turned up a few times. The chain uses TRBV6-1 and TRBJ2-7; a possible D gene is TRBD2 (6 bases). This CDR3 region has 12 residues. From germline, CDR1 is MNHNS and CDR2 SASEGT. Trimming removed 5 bases from V and 3 bases from J, with 8 bases in between. CDR3 in amino acids: CASSSTSYEQYF. In nucleotides, the CDR3 is TGTGCCAGCAGTTCGACTAGCTACGAGCAGTACTTC.

This chain links TRBV7-2 with TRBJ2-3, with TRBD2 as a possible D gene (6 bases). Germline CDR1 SGHTA, CDR2 FQGNSA. Trimming stripped 3 bases from V and 5 bases from J, with 12 bases between. This CDR3 is built from 14 residues. CDR3 protein: CASSFAGNRDTQYF. CDR3 in DNA: TGTGCCAGCAGCTTTGCGGGAAACAGAGATACGCAGTATTTT.

The chain uses TRBV20-1 and TRBJ2-2; the D is unclear. The CDR3 runs to 11 residues. The germline V gene encodes CDR1 DFQATT and CDR2 SNEGSKA (reference sequence). Trimming stripped 5 bases from V and 6 bases from J, with 7 bases between. The CDR3 loop reads CSASGPGELFF. CDR3 in DNA: TGCAGTGCTTCAGGACCCGGGGAGCTGTTTTTT.

The rearrangement links TRBV2 to TRBJ1-5, with D possibly being TRBD1 (6 bases). The CDR3 is 13 residues long. Germline CDR1 is SNHLY and CDR2 is FYNNEI. Trimming removed 6 bases from V and 2 bases from J, with 8 bases in between. The CDR3 bases are TGTGCCAGCAGGGGGGGGCGCAATCAGCCCCAGCATTTT. This gives the protein CASRGGRNQPQHF.

This clone has just a few counts. The genes are TRBV19 and TRBJ1-1, with 8 bases that match TRBD1. Germline V gene sequence: CDR1 LNHDA, CDR2 SQIVND (reference sequence). This CDR3 is 18 amino acids long. V trimming: 6 bases; J trimming: 0 bases; junction bases outside the gene matches: 15. CDR3 DNA: TGTGCCAGTAGGGACAGGGTCCTGTCACACCAGATGAACACTGAAGCTTTCTTT. Translation gives CASRDRVLSHQMNTEAFF.

The rearrangement joins TRBV9 to TRBJ2-2; tentative D call: TRBD2 (6 bases). The CDR3 spans 18 residues. Germline V gene sequence: CDR1 SGDLS, CDR2 YYNGEE. Trimming stripped 0 bases from V and 5 bases from J, with 20 bases between. Here the CDR3 DNA reads TGTGCCAGCAGCGTAGCTGGGGGTTGGGCTAGCGTGACCGGGGAGCTGTTTTTT. Protein product: CASSVAGGWASVTGELFF.

The chain recombines TRBV13 with TRBJ2-7; tentatively, D is TRBD1 (6 bases). The CDR3 has 14 amino acids. Germline CDR1 and CDR2: PRHDT and FYEKMQ (reference sequence). V gave up 7 bases and J gave up 2 bases, with 15 bases separating them. CDR3 nucleotide sequence: TGTGCCAGCACCACTCGGCCAGGGGCCTACGAGCAGTACTTC. Protein product: CASTTRPGAYEQYF.

This chain uses TRBV18 with TRBJ2-5, with D unresolved. Germline V lookup: CDR1 KGHSH, CDR2 LQKENI. The CDR3 spans 13 residues. Trimming left V 6 bases short and J 4 bases short, with 12 bases between. CDR3 sequence: CASSGGVLETQYF. CDR3 bases: TGTGCCAGCTCTGGCGGAGTTCTAGAGACCCAGTACTTC.

This clone was found a few times. V and J are TRBV2 and TRBJ2-1; D remains ambiguous. Germline CDR1 and CDR2: SNHLY and FYNNEI. This CDR3 has 13 amino acids. Trimming stripped 11 bases from V and 5 bases from J, with 16 bases between. In DNA form, the CDR3 reads TGTGCCCAATCCTGGCAAGGGAACAATGAGCAGTTCTTC. It translates to CAQSWQGNNEQFF.

This clone was seen only a few times. This chain links TRBV4-1 with TRBJ2-3; D tentatively reads TRBD1 or TRBD2 (5 bases each). Trimming pared 5 bases from V and 2 bases from J, leaving 14 bases between. The V gene's germline CDR1 is MGHRA and CDR2 YSYEKL. The CDR3 is 15 amino acids. CDR3 in DNA: TGCGCCAGCAGCAGCACCGGGACGTACACAGATACGCAGTATTTT. Protein: CASSSTGTYTDTQYF.

The chain combines TRBV7-9 with TRBJ2-6; the match to TRBD1 covers 8 bases. V trimming: 5 bases; J trimming: 2 bases; junction bases outside the gene matches: 2. The CDR3 loop spans 15 amino acids. Germline values: CDR1 SEHNR, CDR2 FQNEAQ (reference sequence). The CDR3 nucleotides are TGTGCCAGCAGCGTACAGGGGGCTGGGGCCAACGTCCTGACTTTC. Translation: CASSVQGAGANVLTF.

This clone was found a few times. V is TRBV7-9 and J is TRBJ2-7; 7 positions agree with TRBD1. The CDR3 has 15 amino acids. The ends lost 1 base at V and 3 bases at J; junction bases unmatched: 6. Germline V gives CDR1 SEHNR, CDR2 FQNEAQ (reference sequence). The CDR3 DNA reads as TGTGCCAGCAGCTTAGTCCCGGCAGGGGGCTACGAGCAGTACTTC. Its protein is CASSLVPAGGYEQYF.

The chain joins TRBV30 to TRBJ1-1; no firm D call. Trimming removed 1 base at V and 4 bases at J, with 7 bases between. This CDR3 is 12 amino acids long. Germline V gene lookup returns CDR1 GTSNPN and CDR2 SVGIG (reference sequence). The CDR3 is CAWSGPITEAFF. CDR3 DNA sequence: TGTGCCTGGAGTGGACCGATCACTGAAGCTTTCTTT.

The chain uses TRBV4-2 and TRBJ1-2; D is perhaps TRBD1 (5 bases). V dropped 0 bases and J dropped 7 bases, with 15 bases sitting between them. The CDR3 consists of 15 residues. CDR1 LGHNA and CDR2 YNFKEQ come from the germline V gene. The CDR3 region has the DNA TGTGCCAGCAGCCAAGATTCAGGGAAGGGCGGTGGCTACACCTTC. Amino acids: CASSQDSGKGGGYTF.

This clone was detected only a few times. The chain employs TRBV5-4 and TRBJ2-2; D gene ambiguous. The germline V gene has CDR1 SGHNT and CDR2 YYREEE (reference sequence). The CDR3 has 15 residues. V dropped 0 bases and J dropped 0 bases, with 6 bases sitting between them. The chain's CDR3 is CASSLGPANTGELFF. Written as DNA, the CDR3 is TGTGCCAGCAGCTTGGGGCCCGCGAACACCGGGGAGCTGTTTTTT.

This clone was observed a few times. The chain uses TRBV5-4 and TRBJ1-3; 9 positions agree with TRBD1. CDR1 and CDR2 from the germline V gene are SGHNT and YYREEE (reference sequence). V lost 0 bases, J lost 0 bases, and 4 bases stayed unmatched. The CDR3 is made up of 17 amino acids. CDR3 sequence: CASSLANRGLSGNTIYF. Written as DNA, the CDR3 is TGTGCCAGCAGCTTGGCCAACAGGGGGCTCTCTGGAAACACCATATATTTT.

The chain uses TRBV19 and TRBJ2-1, with D possibly called TRBD1 or TRBD2 (5 bases each). Germline V gives CDR1 LNHDA, CDR2 SQIVND (reference sequence). This CDR3 has 15 residues. The V end lost 6 bases, the J end lost 0 bases, and 12 bases lay between the germline ends. The CDR3 protein is CASRRGASSYNEQFF. The CDR3 region has the DNA TGTGCCAGTAGGAGAGGGGCCAGCTCCTACAATGAGCAGTTCTTC. Combining the CDR3 with reference TRBV19 and TRBJ2-1 gives the whole variable domain DGGITQSPKYLFRKEGQNVTLSCEQNLNHDAMYWYRQDPGQGLRLIYYSQIVNDFQKGDIAEGYSVSREKKESFPLTVTSAQKNPTAFYLCASRRGASSYNEQFFGPGTRLTVL.

The CDR3 loop reads CAIMGQGYEQYF. The DNA for the CDR3 is TGTGCCATCATGGGACAGGGTTACGAGCAGTACTTC. The chain has TRBV10-3 and TRBJ2-7, with 9 positions matching TRBD1. This CDR3 has 12 residues. Trimming cost V 7 bases and J 4 bases; bases outside gene matches: 2. Germline CDR1 is ENHRY and CDR2 is SYGVKD.

This chain links TRBV5-1 with TRBJ2-5; a weak D match, TRBD2 (5 bases). With 4 bases removed from V and 5 bases from J, the gap between germline ends came to 15 bases. Per germline, CDR1 SGHRS and CDR2 YFSETQ. The CDR3 extends over 14 amino acids. CDR3 coding DNA: TGCGCCAGCAGCCCCGGGGTGGCGCGGGAGACCCAGTACTTC. Protein product: CASSPGVARETQYF.

There are a few counts of this clone. The V and J genes are TRBV2 and TRBJ1-2; D unresolved. CDR1 and CDR2 from the germline V gene are SNHLY and FYNNEI. CDR3 length equals 16 residues. The V end lost 3 bases, the J end lost 4 bases, and 18 bases lay between the germline ends. CDR3 nucleotides: TGTGCCAGCAGTGATGAGAGGCTCTCGGTATCCTATGGCTACACCTTC. Residues: CASSDERLSVSYGYTF. The whole variable domain, remainder taken from reference TRBV2 and TRBJ1-2, is EPEVTQTPSHQVTQMGQEVILRCVPISNHLYFYWYRQILGQKVEFLVSFYNNEISEKSEIFDDQFSVERPDGSNFTLKIRSTKLEDSAMYFCASSDERLSVSYGYTFGSGTRLTVV.

The chain recombines TRBV29-1 with TRBJ2-7, with D maybe TRBD1 (6 bases). The CDR3 runs to 11 residues. Trimming took 7 bases from V and 3 from J, leaving 10 bases between them. The germline gives CDR1 SQVTM, CDR2 ANQGSEA. The CDR3 DNA is TGCAGCGGGGGACATAGCTACGAGCAGTACTTC. Encoded protein: CSGGHSYEQYF.